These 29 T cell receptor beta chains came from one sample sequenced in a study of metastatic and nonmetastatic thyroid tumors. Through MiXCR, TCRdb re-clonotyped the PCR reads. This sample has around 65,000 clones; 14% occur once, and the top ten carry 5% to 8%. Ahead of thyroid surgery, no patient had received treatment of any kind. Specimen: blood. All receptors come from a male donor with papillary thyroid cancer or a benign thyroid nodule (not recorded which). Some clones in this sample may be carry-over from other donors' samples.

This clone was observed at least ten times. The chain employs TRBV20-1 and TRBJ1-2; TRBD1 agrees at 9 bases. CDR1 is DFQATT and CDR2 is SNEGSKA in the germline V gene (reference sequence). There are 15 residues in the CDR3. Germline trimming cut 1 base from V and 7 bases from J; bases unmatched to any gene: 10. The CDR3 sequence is CSARARDRAALGYTF. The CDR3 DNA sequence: TGCAGTGCTAGAGCCAGGGACAGGGCAGCCCTTGGCTACACCTTC.

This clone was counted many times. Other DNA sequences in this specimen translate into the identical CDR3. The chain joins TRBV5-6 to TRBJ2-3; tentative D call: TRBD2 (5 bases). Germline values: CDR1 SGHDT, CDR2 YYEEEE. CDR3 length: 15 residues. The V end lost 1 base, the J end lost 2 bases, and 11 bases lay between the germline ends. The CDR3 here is CASSLTGEHTDTQYF. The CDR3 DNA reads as TGTGCCAGCAGCTTGACCGGGGAGCACACAGATACGCAGTATTTT.

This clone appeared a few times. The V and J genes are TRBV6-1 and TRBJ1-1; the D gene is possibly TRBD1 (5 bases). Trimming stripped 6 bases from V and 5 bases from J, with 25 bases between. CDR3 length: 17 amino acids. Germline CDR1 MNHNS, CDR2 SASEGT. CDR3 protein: CASRCNLNGGVVTEAFF. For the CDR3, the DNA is TGTGCCAGCAGGTGCAATCTCAACGGAGGGGTGGTGACTGAAGCTTTCTTT.

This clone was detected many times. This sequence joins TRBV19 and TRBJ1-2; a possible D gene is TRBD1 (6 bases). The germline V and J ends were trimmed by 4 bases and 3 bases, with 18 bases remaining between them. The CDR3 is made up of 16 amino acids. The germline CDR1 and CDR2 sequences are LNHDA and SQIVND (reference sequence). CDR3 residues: CASSKSAVGAHYGYTF. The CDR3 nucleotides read TGTGCCAGTAGTAAGTCGGCCGTGGGGGCCCACTATGGCTACACCTTC.

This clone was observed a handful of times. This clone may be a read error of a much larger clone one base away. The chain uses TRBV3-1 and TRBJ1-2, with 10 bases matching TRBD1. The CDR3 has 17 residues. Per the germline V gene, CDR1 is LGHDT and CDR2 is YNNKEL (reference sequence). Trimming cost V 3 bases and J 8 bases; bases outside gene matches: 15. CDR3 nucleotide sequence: TGTGCCAGCAGCCACCATCTGGGAGGGGGGACAGGGGAAGGCTACACCTTC. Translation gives CASSHHLGGGTGEGYTF.

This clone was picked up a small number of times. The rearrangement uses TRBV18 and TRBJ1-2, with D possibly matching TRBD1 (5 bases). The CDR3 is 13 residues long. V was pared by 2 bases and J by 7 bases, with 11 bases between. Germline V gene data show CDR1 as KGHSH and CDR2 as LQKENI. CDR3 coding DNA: TGTGCCAGCTCACCAGGGGGTACCGGTGGCTACACCTTC. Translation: CASSPGGTGGYTF. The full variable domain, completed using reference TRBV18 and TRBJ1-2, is NAGVMQNPRHLVRRRGQEARLRCSPMKGHSHVYWYRQLPEEGLKFMVYLQKENIIDESGMPKERFSAEFPKEGPSILRIQQVVRGDSAAYFCASSPGGTGGYTFGSGTRLTVV.

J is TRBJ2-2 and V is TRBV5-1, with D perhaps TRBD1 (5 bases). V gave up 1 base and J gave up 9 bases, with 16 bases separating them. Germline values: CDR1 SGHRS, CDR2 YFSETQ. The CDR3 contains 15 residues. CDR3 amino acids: CASSLTGLNTWELFF. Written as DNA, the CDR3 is TGCGCCAGCAGCTTGACAGGATTGAATACCTGGGAGCTGTTTTTT.

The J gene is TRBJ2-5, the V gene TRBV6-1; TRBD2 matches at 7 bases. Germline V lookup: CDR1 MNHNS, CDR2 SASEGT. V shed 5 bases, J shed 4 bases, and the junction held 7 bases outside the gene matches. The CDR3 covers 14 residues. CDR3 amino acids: CASSPREEAETQYF. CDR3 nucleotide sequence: TGTGCCAGCAGTCCCCGGGAGGAGGCAGAGACCCAGTACTTC.

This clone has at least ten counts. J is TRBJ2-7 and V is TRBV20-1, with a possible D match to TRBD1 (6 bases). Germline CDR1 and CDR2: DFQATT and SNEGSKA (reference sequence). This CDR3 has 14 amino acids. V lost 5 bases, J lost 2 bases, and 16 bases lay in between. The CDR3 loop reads CSAPRGVVAYEQYF. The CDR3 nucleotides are TGCAGTGCTCCCAGGGGCGTCGTAGCCTACGAGCAGTACTTC.

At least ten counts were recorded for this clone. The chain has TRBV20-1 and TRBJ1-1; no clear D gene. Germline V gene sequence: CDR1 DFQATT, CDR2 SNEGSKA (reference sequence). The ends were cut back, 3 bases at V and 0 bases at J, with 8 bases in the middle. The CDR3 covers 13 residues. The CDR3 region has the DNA TGCAGTGCTAGGTCGGACGTGAACACTGAAGCTTTCTTT. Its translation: CSARSDVNTEAFF.

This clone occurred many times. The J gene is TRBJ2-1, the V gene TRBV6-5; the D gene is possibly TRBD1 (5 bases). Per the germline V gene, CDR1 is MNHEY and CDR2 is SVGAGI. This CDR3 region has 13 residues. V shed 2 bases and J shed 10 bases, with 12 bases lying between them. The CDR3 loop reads CASSYGWGREQFF. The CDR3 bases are TGTGCCAGCAGTTACGGTTGGGGCAGGGAGCAGTTCTTC.

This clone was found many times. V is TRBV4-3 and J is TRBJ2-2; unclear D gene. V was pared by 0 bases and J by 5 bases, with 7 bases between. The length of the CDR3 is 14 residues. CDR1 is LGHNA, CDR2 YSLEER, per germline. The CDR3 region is CASSQDSQTGELFF. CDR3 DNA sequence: TGCGCCAGCAGCCAAGATTCACAGACCGGGGAGCTGTTTTTT.

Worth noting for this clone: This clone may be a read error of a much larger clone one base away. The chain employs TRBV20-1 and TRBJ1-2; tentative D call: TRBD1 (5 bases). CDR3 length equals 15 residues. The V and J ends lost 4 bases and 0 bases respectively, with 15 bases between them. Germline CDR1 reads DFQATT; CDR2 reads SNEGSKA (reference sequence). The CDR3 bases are TGCAGTGCTACCTGCCGGGACGTAGCTAACTATGGCTACACCTTC. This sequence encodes CSATCRDVANYGYTF.

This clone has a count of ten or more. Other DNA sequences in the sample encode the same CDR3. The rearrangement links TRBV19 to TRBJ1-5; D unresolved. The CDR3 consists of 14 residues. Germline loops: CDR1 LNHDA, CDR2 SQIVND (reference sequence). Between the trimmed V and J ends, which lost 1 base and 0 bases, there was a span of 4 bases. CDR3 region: CASSIVGSNQPQHF. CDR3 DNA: TGTGCCAGTAGTATAGTAGGTAGCAATCAGCCCCAGCATTTT.

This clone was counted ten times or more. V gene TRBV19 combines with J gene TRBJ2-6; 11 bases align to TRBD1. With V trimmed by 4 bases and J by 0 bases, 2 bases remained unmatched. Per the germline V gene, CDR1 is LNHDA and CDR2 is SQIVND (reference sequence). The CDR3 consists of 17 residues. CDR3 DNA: TGTGCCAGTAGTACCGGGACAGGGGGCTCTGGGGCCAACGTCCTGACTTTC. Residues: CASSTGTGGSGANVLTF.

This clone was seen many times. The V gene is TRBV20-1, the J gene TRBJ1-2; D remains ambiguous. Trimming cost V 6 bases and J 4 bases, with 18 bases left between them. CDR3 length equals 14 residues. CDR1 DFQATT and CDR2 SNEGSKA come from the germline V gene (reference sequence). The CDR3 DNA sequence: TGCAGTGCCCCAGAGAGGAATATGGGCTATGGCTACACCTTC. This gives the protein CSAPERNMGYGYTF.

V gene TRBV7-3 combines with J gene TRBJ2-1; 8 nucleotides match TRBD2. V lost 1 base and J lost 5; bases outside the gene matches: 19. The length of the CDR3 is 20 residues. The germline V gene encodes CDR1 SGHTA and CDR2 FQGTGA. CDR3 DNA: TGTGCCAGCAGCTTAAGAGTTATTCGGACTATCGGGAGGGCCGACAATGAGCAGTTCTTC. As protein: CASSLRVIRTIGRADNEQFF. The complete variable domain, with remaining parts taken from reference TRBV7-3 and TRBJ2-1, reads GAGVSQTPSNKVTEKGKYVELRCDPISGHTALYWYRQSLGQGPEFLIYFQGTGAADDSGLPNDRFFAVRPEGSVSTLKIQRTERGDSAVYLCASSLRVIRTIGRADNEQFFGPGTRLTVL.

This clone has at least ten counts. The CDR3 here is CASSLDPPGTSGNEQYV. Written as DNA, the CDR3 is TGCGCCAGCAGCTTGGACCCCCCCGGGACTAGCGGGAACGAGCAGTACGTC. The genes are TRBV5-1 and TRBJ2-7; 13 positions match TRBD2. V lost 0 bases and J lost 5; bases outside the gene matches: 8. Germline values: CDR1 SGHRS, CDR2 YFSETQ. CDR3 size: 17 residues.

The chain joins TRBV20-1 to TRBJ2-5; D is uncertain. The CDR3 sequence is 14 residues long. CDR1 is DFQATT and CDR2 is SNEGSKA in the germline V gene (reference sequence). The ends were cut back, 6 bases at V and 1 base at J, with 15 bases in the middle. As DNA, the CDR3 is TGCAGTGCCCTCCTCATGGGCCTCCAAGAGACCCAGTACTTC. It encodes CSALLMGLQETQYF.

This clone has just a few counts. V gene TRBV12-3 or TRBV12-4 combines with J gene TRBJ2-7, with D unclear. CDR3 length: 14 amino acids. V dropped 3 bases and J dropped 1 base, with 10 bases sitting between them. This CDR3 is CASSFRLSSYEQYF. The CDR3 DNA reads TGTGCCAGCAGTTTTAGACTGAGTTCCTACGAGCAGTACTTC.

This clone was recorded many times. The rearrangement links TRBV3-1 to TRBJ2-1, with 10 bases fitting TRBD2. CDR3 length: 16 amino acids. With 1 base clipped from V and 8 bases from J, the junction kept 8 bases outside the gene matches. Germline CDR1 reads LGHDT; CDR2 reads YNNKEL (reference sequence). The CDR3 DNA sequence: TGTGCCAGCAGCCAAGCCCTAGCGGGAGTTTTCGATGAGCAGTTCTTC. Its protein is CASSQALAGVFDEQFF.

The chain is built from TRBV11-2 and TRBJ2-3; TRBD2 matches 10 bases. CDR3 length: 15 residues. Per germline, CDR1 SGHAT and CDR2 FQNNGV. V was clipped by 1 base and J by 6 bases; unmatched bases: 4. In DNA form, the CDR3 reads TGTGCCAGCAGCTTAGTGTCTAGCGGGAGCGATACGCAGTATTTT. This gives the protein CASSLVSSGSDTQYF.

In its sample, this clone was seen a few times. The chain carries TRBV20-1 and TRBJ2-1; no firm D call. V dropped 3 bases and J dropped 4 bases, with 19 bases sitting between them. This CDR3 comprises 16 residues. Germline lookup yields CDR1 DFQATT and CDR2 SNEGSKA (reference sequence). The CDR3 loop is CSASPWNSAYYNEQFF. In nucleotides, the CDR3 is TGCAGTGCTAGCCCCTGGAACAGCGCTTATTACAATGAGCAGTTCTTC.

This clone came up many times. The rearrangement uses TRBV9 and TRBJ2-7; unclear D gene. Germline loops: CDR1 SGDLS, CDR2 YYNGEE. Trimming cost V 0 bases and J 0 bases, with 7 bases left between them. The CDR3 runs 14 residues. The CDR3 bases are TGTGCCAGCAGCGTAGCTCCGGACTCCTACGAGCAGTACTTC. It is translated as CASSVAPDSYEQYF.

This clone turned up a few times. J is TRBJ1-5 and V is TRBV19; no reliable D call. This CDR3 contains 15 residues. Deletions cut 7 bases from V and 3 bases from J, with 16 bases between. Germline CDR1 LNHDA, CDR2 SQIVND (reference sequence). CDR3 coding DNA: TGTGCCAGTAATCGGGCCTGGTCCTCCAATCAGCCCCAGCATTTT. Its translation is CASNRAWSSNQPQHF.

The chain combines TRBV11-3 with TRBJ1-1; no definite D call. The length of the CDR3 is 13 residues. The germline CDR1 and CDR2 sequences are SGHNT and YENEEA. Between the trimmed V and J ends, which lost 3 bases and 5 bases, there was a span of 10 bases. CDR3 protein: CASSLGPATEAFF. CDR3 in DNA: TGTGCCAGCAGCTTGGGCCCGGCTACTGAAGCTTTCTTT. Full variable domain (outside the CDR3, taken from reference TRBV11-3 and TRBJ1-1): EAGVVQSPRYKIIEKKQPVAFWCNPISGHNTLYWYLQNLGQGPELLIRYENEEAVDDSQLPKDRFSAERLKGVDSTLKIQPAELGDSAVYLCASSLGPATEAFFGQGTRLTVV.

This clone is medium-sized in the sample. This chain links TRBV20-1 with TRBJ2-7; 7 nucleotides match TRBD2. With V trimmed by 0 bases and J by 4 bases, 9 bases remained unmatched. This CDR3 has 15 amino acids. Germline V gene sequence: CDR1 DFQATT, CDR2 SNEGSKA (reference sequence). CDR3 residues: CSARDLAGVDYEQYF. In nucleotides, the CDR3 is TGCAGTGCTAGAGATCTGGCGGGAGTAGATTACGAGCAGTACTTC.

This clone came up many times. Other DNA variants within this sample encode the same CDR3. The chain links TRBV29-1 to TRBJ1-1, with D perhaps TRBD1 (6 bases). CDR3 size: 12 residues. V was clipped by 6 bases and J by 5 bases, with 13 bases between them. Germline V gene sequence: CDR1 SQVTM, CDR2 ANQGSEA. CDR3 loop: CSVARGSTEAFF. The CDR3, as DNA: TGCAGCGTCGCAAGGGGGTCGACTGAAGCTTTCTTT.

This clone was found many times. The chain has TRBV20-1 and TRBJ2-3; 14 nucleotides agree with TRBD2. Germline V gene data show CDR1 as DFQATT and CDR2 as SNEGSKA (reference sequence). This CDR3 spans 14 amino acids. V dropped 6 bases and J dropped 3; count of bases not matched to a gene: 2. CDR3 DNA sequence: TGCAGTGCGGGACTAGCGGGAGAAACAGATACGCAGTATTTT. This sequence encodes CSAGLAGETDTQYF.